Presented here are 18 T cell receptor beta chains from one specimen sequenced in a study of T cell responses to AZD1222 COVID-19 vaccine. Using immunoSEQ multiplex PCR, the repertoire was profiled, and TCRdb retains in-frame clones only, with some absent. Of around 77,000 clones in the sample, 86% were seen once. The sequencing used peripheral blood, collected on day 0 of AZD1222 vaccination. These TCRs come from an adult in good health.

This clone appeared a few times. This chain joins TRBV18 and TRBJ1-4, with a weak D call TRBD1 (6 bases). The germline V gene encodes CDR1 KGHSH and CDR2 LQKENI. The CDR3 sequence is 14 residues long. Trimming pared 6 bases from V and 7 bases from J, leaving 15 bases between. Here the CDR3 reads CASSLTGTGEKLFF. DNA of the CDR3: TGTGCCAGCTCTCTTACAGGGACGGGTGAAAAACTGTTTTTT.

The chain combines TRBV5-1 with TRBJ2-1, with TRBD1 matching 9 bases. Per the germline V gene, CDR1 is SGHRS and CDR2 is YFSETQ. V gave up 7 bases and J gave up 2 bases; unmatched junction bases: 7. The length of the CDR3 is 15 residues. The CDR3, as DNA: TGCGCCAGCGCGGAGCGGGACAGGGCCTACAATGAGCAGTTCTTC. The encoded protein is CASAERDRAYNEQFF.

CDR3 bases: TGTGCCAGCAGCAAAGTTCCAGACGGGAGCTTCTCCTACAATGAGCAGTTCTTC. Its translation: CASSKVPDGSFSYNEQFF. The V and J genes are TRBV21-1 and TRBJ2-1; the table assigns TRBD2, which was not confirmed against the DNA. TRBV21-1 is given as a pseudogene. This CDR3 is built from 18 residues.

The V and J genes are TRBV5-1 and TRBJ2-1; the D gene is possibly TRBD2 (6 bases). Trimming left V 0 bases short and J 6 bases short, with 10 bases between. Germline CDR1 SGHRS, CDR2 YFSETQ. This CDR3 spans 14 amino acids. CDR3: CASSLGGRINEQFF. CDR3 bases: TGCGCCAGCAGCTTGGGTGGGAGGATCAATGAGCAGTTCTTC.

This rearrangement joins TRBV15 to TRBJ1-6; 10 bases match TRBD1. Per germline, CDR1 LNHNV and CDR2 YYDKDF (reference sequence). This CDR3 is 15 amino acids long. V trimming: 5 bases; J trimming: 6 bases; junction bases outside the gene matches: 4. The CDR3 bases are TGTGCCACCAGCGCCCGGACAGGGGGTAATTCACCCCTCCACTTT. Translated, it gives CATSARTGGNSPLHF.

The rearrangement links TRBV27 to TRBJ1-2; the match to TRBD1 covers 11 bases. Germline trimming cut 6 bases from V and 2 bases from J; bases unmatched to any gene: 11. Germline CDR1 reads MNHEY; CDR2 reads SMNVEV (reference sequence). This CDR3 region has 17 residues. The CDR3 protein is CASSLLMGQGDNYGYTF. CDR3 DNA sequence: TGTGCCAGCAGCCTACTGATGGGACAGGGGGACAACTATGGCTACACCTTC.

As for this clone: The same CDR3 also results from other DNA sequences found in this sample. J is TRBJ2-3 and V is TRBV19; D is uncertain. The germline V gene encodes CDR1 LNHDA and CDR2 SQIVND (reference sequence). Between the trimmed V and J ends, which lost 1 base and 2 bases, there was a span of 7 bases. The CDR3 covers 14 residues. The CDR3 here is CASSIAGYTDTQYF. As DNA, the CDR3 is TGTGCCAGTAGTATAGCGGGTTACACAGATACGCAGTATTTT.

V usage is TRBV9 and J usage is TRBJ2-1, with D perhaps TRBD2 (6 bases). The V end lost 0 bases, the J end lost 5 bases, and 24 bases lay between the germline ends. Germline V lookup: CDR1 SGDLS, CDR2 YYNGEE. The CDR3 extends over 19 amino acids. The CDR3 reads CASSVVGGAEWEWDNEQFF. CDR3 in DNA: TGTGCCAGCAGCGTAGTAGGAGGGGCCGAATGGGAGTGGGACAATGAGCAGTTCTTC.

The chain joins TRBV5-4 to TRBJ1-6, with 9 bases identical to TRBD1. This CDR3 spans 14 amino acids. Germline CDR1 SGHNT, CDR2 YYREEE (reference sequence). The ends lost 3 bases at V and 8 bases at J; junction bases unmatched: 3. CDR3 sequence reads: CASSSGQGDSPLHF. The CDR3 DNA sequence: TGTGCCAGCAGCTCGGGACAGGGAGATTCACCCCTCCACTTT.

This sequence joins TRBV4-2 and TRBJ2-7; TRBD2 matches 14 bases. The V gene end was trimmed by 3 bases and the J gene end by 0 bases; junction bases not matched to a gene: 1. CDR3 size: 16 residues. Germline CDR1 reads LGHNA; CDR2 reads YNFKEQ. The CDR3: CASSQGLAGDSYEQYF. The CDR3, as DNA: TGTGCCAGCAGCCAGGGACTAGCGGGAGACTCCTACGAGCAGTACTTC.

The chain couples TRBV5-1 to TRBJ2-3; unclear D gene. Germline lookup yields CDR1 SGHRS and CDR2 YFSETQ. V was clipped by 0 bases and J by 3 bases, with 8 bases between them. CDR3 length equals 14 residues. This chain's CDR3 is CASSLVIGTDTQYF. CDR3 DNA sequence: TGCGCCAGCAGCTTGGTAATAGGGACAGATACGCAGTATTTT.

This chain links TRBV24-1 with TRBJ1-1, with a possible D match to TRBD1 (5 bases). Trimming removed 0 bases from V and 0 bases from J, with 22 bases in between. Per germline, CDR1 KGHDR and CDR2 SFDVKD. This CDR3 spans 20 amino acids. The CDR3 coding sequence is TGTGCCACCAGTGATTTGATGGAGCTGGGCGAGTGGGGGGTGAACACTGAAGCTTTCTTT. This sequence encodes CATSDLMELGEWGVNTEAFF.

This chain links TRBV29-1 with TRBJ2-1; tentative D call: TRBD1 (5 bases). The length of the CDR3 is 16 residues. V was pared by 5 bases and J by 1 base, with 18 bases between. The germline gives CDR1 SQVTM, CDR2 ANQGSEA. The CDR3 here is CSVRGVGAVSYNEQFF. The DNA for the CDR3 is TGCAGCGTTCGAGGAGTAGGGGCGGTGTCCTACAATGAGCAGTTCTTC.

The J gene is TRBJ2-7, the V gene TRBV5-8; no definite D call. Trimming cost V 4 bases and J 5 bases, with 4 bases left between them. Germline V gene data show CDR1 as SGHTS and CDR2 as YDEGEE. The CDR3 has 10 residues. CDR3: CASSGNEQYF. CDR3 in DNA: TGTGCCAGCAGCGGGAACGAGCAGTACTTC. The variable domain in full, with the rest retrieved from reference TRBV5-8 and TRBJ2-7, is EAGVTQSPTHLIKTRGQQATLRCSPISGHTSVYWYQQALGLGLQFLLWYDEGEERNRGNFPPRFSGRQFPNYSSELNVNALELEDSALYLCASSGNEQYFGPGTRLTVT.

V usage is TRBV6-5 and J usage is TRBJ2-7, with 8 bases aligning to TRBD1. The germline V gene has CDR1 MNHEY and CDR2 SVGAGI. V lost 10 bases to trimming and J lost 5 bases; unmatched junction nucleotides: 10. This CDR3 region has 13 residues. The CDR3 reads CAKRKDRAHEQYF. The DNA for the CDR3 is TGTGCCAAACGCAAGGACAGGGCCCACGAGCAGTACTTC.

This clone has more than one count but fewer than ten. This chain connects TRBV29-1 to TRBJ1-3; 7 nucleotides align to TRBD1. The CDR3 is made up of 15 amino acids. Germline V CDR1 and CDR2: SQVTM, ANQGSEA. With 4 bases clipped from V and 4 bases from J, the junction kept 10 bases outside the gene matches. CDR3: CSVVLGQFSGNTIYF. In nucleotides, the CDR3 is TGCAGCGTTGTCCTGGGACAGTTTTCCGGAAACACCATATATTTT.

The rearrangement joins TRBV7-9 to TRBJ2-7, with D possibly TRBD1 on 6 matching bases. V dropped 4 bases and J dropped 4 bases, with 23 bases sitting between them. This CDR3 comprises 17 residues. CDR1 SEHNR and CDR2 FQNEAQ come from the germline V gene (reference sequence). The CDR3 bases are TGTGCCAGCAGCTCCCAGTGGCCCGGGACACGCATTTACGAGCAGTACTTC. Encoded protein: CASSSQWPGTRIYEQYF.

J is TRBJ1-6 and V is TRBV6-5, with TRBD1 matching 8 bases. Germline V gives CDR1 MNHEY, CDR2 SVGAGI. The CDR3 extends over 13 amino acids. V was clipped by 6 bases and J by 12 bases; unmatched bases: 7. The CDR3: CASRGQEGLPLHF. For the CDR3, the DNA is TGTGCCAGCAGGGGACAGGAAGGGTTACCCCTCCACTTT.